This T cell receptor (beta chain) was profiled in a study of CD8+ T cells in alopecia areata. The authors extracted RNA and reverse transcribed it into cDNA as the sequencing template. This table comes from immunoSEQ multiplex PCR, and its TCRdb copy is limited to in-frame clones, with some not included. The data hold 200,000 or so clones, with roughly 64% observed a single time. The CDR3 has 15 residues. Trimming removed 0 bases from V and 8 bases from J, with 14 bases in between. Germline CDR1 reads ENHRY; CDR2 reads SYGVKD. As for treatment: oral pan-JAK inhibitor, 5-10 mg twice daily. The genes are TRBV10-3 and TRBJ2-1, with D maybe TRBD1 (6 bases). This TCR was recovered from a human donor with alopecia areata. Sequenced material: CD4+ T cells sorted from blood, taken at week 24, from a patient treated with tofacitinib. CDR3 protein: CAISESHQGFDEQFF. In DNA form, the CDR3 reads TGTGCCATCAGTGAGTCTCATCAGGGGTTCGATGAGCAGTTCTTC.